Included here is one TCR beta chain sequence, with context. In germline, CDR1 is LGHNA, CDR2 YNFKEQ. This CDR3 is built from 13 residues. Deletions cut 7 bases from V and 5 bases from J, with 14 bases between. The data were taken from a study of CD4+ T cells in melanoma. Assay used: immunoSEQ multiplex PCR; TCRdb lists only in-frame clones, some missing. The table includes roughly 12,000 clones, 66% detected once. The clonotype comes from a human donor with melanoma. What was sequenced was cells from a culture (not recorded whether cultured in vitro). The genes are TRBV4-2 and TRBJ1-2; D may be TRBD1 (5 bases). CDR3 protein: CASNLGGRYGYTF. In DNA, the CDR3 is TGTGCCAGCAACCTGGGGGGTCGGTATGGCTACACCTTC.